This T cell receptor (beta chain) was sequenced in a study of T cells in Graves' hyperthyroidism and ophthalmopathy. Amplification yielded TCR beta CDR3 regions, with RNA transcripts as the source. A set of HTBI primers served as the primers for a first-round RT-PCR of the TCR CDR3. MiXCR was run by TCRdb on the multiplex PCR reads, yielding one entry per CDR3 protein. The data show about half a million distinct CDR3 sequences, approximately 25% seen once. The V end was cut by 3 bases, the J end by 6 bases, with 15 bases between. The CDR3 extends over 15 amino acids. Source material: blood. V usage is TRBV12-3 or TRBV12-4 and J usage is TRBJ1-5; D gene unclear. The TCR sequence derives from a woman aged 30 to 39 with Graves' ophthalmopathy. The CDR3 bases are TGTGCCAGCAGTTTTACTGGCAGGTCGGGTCAGCCCCAGCATTTT. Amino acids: CASSFTGRSGQPQHF.